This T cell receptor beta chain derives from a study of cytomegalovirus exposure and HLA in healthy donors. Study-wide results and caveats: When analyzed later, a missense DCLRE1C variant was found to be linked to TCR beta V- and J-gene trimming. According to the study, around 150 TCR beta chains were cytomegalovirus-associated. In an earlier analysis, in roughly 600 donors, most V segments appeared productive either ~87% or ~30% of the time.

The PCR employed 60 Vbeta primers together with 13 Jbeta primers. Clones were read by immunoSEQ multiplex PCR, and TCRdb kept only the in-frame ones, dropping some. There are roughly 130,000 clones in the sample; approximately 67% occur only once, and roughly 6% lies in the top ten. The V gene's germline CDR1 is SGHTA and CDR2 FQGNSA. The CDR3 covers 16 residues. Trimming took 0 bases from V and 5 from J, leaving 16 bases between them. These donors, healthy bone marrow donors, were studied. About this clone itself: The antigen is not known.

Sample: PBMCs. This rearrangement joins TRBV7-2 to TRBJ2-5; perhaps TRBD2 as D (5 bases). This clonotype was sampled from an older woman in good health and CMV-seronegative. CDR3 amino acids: CASSLAVGGRRETQYF. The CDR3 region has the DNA TGTGCCAGCAGCTTAGCGGTTGGAGGCCGGAGGGAGACCCAGTACTTC.